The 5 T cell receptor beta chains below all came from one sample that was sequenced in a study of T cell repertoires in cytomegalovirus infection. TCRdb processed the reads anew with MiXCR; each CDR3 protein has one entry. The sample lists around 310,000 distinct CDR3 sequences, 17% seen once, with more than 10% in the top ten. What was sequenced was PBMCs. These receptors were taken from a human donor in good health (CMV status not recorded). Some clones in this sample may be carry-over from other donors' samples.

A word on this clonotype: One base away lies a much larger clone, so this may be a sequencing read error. For the CDR3, the DNA is TGTGCCAGCAGACGGACAGGGTCACTTGGCGGGGATGAGCAGTACTTC. This encodes CASRRTGSLGGDEQYF. This sequence joins TRBV6-5 and TRBJ2-1; TRBD1 agrees at 8 bases. The closer fit of TRBJ2-7 to the DNA end suggests the J call may be wrong. The germline V gene encodes CDR1 MNHEY and CDR2 SVGAGI. This CDR3 spans 16 amino acids.

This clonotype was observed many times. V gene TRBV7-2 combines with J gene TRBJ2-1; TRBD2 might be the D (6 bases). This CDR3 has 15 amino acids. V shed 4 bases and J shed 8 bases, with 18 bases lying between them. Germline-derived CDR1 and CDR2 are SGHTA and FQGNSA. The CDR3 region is CASSSGLYYSDEQFF. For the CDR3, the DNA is TGTGCCAGCAGCTCCGGACTATATTACTCAGATGAGCAGTTCTTC.

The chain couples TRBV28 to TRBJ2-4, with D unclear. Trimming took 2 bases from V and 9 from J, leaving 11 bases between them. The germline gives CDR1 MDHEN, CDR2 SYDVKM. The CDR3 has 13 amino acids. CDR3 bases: TGTGCCAGCAGTTTAATAGGGAATAGCATTCAGTACTTC. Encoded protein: CASSLIGNSIQYF.

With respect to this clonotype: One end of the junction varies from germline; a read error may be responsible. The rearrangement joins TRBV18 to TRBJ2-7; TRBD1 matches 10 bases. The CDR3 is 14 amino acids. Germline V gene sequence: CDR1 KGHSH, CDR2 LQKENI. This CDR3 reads CASSPMTGGYKQYF. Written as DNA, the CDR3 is TGTGCCAGCTCCCCAATGACAGGGGGCTACAAGCAGTACTTC.

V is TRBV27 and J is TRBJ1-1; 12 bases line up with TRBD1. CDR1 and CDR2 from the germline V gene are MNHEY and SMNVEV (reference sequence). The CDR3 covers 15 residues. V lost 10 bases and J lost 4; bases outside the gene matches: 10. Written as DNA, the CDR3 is TGTGCCACCAAACCGGGACAGGGGGCCGGCACTGAAGCTTTCTTT. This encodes CATKPGQGAGTEAFF.